Shown below are 5 T cell receptor beta chains from a single sample sequenced in a study of T-cell memory formation after mild COVID-19. Via MiXCR, TCRdb re-called the 5' RACE reads, giving one row per CDR3 protein. The sample lists hundreds of thousands of distinct CDR3 sequences, over 15% seen once, with around 8.4% in the top ten. Material: PBMCs or a T cell subset sorted from them (not recorded which). The receptors come from an adult woman who had mild COVID-19 (a few samples of this study predate the infection). Cell type and time point are not known.

The table lists this clonotype with a few counts. The rearrangement links TRBV4-1 to TRBJ2-5, with TRBD2 identical over 7 bases. This CDR3 has 15 amino acids. Germline CDR1 is MGHRA and CDR2 is YSYEKL. V was clipped by 1 base and J by 1 base; unmatched bases: 3. The CDR3 bases are TGCGCCAGCAGCCAAGGGACTAGAGGCCAAGAGACCCAGTACTTC. Its protein product is CASSQGTRGQETQYF.

The chain recombines TRBV4-3 with TRBJ1-1; no reliable D call. CDR1 is LGHNA, CDR2 YSLEER, per germline. V shed 1 base and J shed 1 base, with 10 bases lying between them. The length of the CDR3 is 15 residues. The DNA of the CDR3 is TGCGCCAGCAGCCAAGGGGGTCCAAAGAACACTGAAGCTTTCTTT. Translation: CASSQGGPKNTEAFF.

This clonotype was observed a handful of times. This sequence joins TRBV10-3 and TRBJ1-1, with unresolved D. Germline V gene lookup returns CDR1 ENHRY and CDR2 SYGVKD. Deletions cut 3 bases from V and 1 base from J, with 6 bases between. The CDR3 runs 13 residues. The CDR3 bases are TGTGCCATCAGTGATAACACGAACACTGAAGCTTTCTTT. The encoded protein is CAISDNTNTEAFF.

The chain is built from TRBV12-3 or TRBV12-4 and TRBJ1-2, with 8 bases that match TRBD1. Trimming at V came to 7 bases and at J to 2 bases, leaving 15 bases not matched to a gene. The CDR3 is 17 amino acids. CDR3 residues: CASTLNMDRVGNYGYTF. The CDR3 DNA is TGTGCCAGCACTCTAAATATGGACAGGGTCGGGAACTATGGCTACACCTTC.

The CDR3 spells CASSVTNGTGGGKPQHF. CDR3 coding DNA: TGTGCCAGCAGCGTAACAAACGGGACAGGGGGAGGGAAGCCCCAGCATTTT. V gene TRBV9 combines with J gene TRBJ1-5, with 11 bases aligning to TRBD1. With 1 base clipped from V and 8 bases from J, the junction kept 11 bases outside the gene matches. The CDR3 covers 17 residues. Germline V gene sequence: CDR1 SGDLS, CDR2 YYNGEE.